One TCR beta chain is described in this entry. These data are taken from a study of chemoradiotherapy in HPV16-positive cancers. Study information: Candidate HPV-specific clones and shared TCR motifs came from two HPV16-positive patients.

The CDR3 is 15 amino acids. Only in-frame clones appear in the TCRdb table, and some are missing; sequencing was by immunoSEQ multiplex PCR. The table lists about 53,000 clones, over 85% of them singletons. This chain joins TRBV21-1 and TRBJ2-7; TRBD1 reflects the table's D call only, with no check against the DNA. TRBV21-1 is a known pseudogene. The clonotype comes from a human donor with HPV-associated anogenital cancer. Sequencing was performed on blood, taken from a patient who underwent chemoradiotherapy. CDR3 sequence: CASILDRVGTYEQYF. The CDR3 DNA reads TGTGCCAGCATCTTAGACAGGGTAGGAACCTACGAGCAGTACTTC.